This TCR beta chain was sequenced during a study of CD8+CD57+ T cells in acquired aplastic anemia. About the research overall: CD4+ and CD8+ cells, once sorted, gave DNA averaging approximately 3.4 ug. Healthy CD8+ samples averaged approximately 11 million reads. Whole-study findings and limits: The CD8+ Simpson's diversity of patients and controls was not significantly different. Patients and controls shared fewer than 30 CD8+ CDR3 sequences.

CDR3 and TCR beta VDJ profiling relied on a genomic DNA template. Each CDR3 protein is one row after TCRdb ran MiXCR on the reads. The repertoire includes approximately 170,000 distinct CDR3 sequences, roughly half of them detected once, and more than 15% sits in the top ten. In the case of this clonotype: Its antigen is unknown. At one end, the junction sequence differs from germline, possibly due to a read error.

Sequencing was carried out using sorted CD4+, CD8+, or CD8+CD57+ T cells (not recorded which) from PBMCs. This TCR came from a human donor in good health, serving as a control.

Here the CDR3 DNA reads TGTGCCAGCAGCTTAGGCGAGGGCACCGGGGGGCTGTTTTTT. This gives the protein CASSLGEGTGGLFF. This chain joins TRBV7-2 and TRBJ2-2; a weak D match, TRBD2 (6 bases). The germline V gene encodes CDR1 SGHTA and CDR2 FQGNSA. The CDR3 extends over 14 amino acids.